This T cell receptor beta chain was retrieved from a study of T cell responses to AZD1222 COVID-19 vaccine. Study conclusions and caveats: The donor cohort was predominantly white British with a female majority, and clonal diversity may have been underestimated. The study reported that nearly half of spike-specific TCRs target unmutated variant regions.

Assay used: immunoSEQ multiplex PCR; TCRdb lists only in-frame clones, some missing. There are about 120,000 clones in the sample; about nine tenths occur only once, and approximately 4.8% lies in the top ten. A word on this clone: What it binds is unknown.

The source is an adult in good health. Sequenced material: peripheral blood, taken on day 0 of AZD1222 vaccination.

CDR3 sequence: CASSLVRGTGELFF. The CDR3 coding sequence is TGTGCCAGCAGCTTAGTTCGGGGGACCGGGGAGCTGTTTTTT. The chain joins TRBV11-3 to TRBJ2-2, with a possible D match to TRBD2 (6 bases). This CDR3 region has 14 residues. From germline, CDR1 is SGHNT and CDR2 YENEEA. V shed 1 base and J shed 5 bases, with 8 bases lying between them.